The 23 T cell receptor beta chains in this list originate from one sample, sequenced in a study of blood T cell repertoires in COVID-19. Using immunoSEQ multiplex PCR, the repertoire was profiled, and TCRdb retains in-frame clones only, with some absent. The sample includes about 200,000 clones, 80% to 95% seen only once; the top ten take 0.82%. Sequenced input: peripheral blood. These receptors originate from a man in his 60s with COVID-19, enrolled during active disease.

The genes are TRBV28 and TRBJ2-3, with D possibly matching TRBD2 (6 bases). V was clipped by 3 bases and J by 0 bases, with 10 bases between them. Germline assignment: CDR1 MDHEN and CDR2 SYDVKM. CDR3 length: 15 amino acids. The CDR3 region is CASSLAGPSTDTQYF. DNA for the CDR3: TGTGCCAGCAGTTTGGCGGGACCGAGCACAGATACGCAGTATTTT.

The chain carries TRBV11-2 and TRBJ2-7, with D possibly TRBD1 on 6 matching bases. V was shortened by 2 bases and J by 1 base, with 9 bases between the two germline ends. Germline V gene data show CDR1 as SGHAT and CDR2 as FQNNGV. The CDR3 is 14 amino acids. The CDR3 reads CASSLQGLSYEQYF. In DNA, the CDR3 is TGTGCCAGCAGCTTACAGGGGCTATCCTACGAGCAGTACTTC.

The chain has TRBV2 and TRBJ1-1; 8 bases agree with TRBD1. There are 15 residues in the CDR3. J was trimmed by 0 bases and V by 6 bases; bases with no gene match: 6. Germline V lookup: CDR1 SNHLY, CDR2 FYNNEI. Here the CDR3 DNA reads TGTGCCAGCAGACGGGACAGGACAGTGAACACTGAAGCTTTCTTT. Translated: CASRRDRTVNTEAFF.

J is TRBJ2-2 and V is TRBV6-6; TRBD1 is a possible D gene (6 bases). V lost 4 bases, J lost 2 bases, and 11 bases lay in between. Germline V gene lookup returns CDR1 MNHNY and CDR2 SVGAGI (reference sequence). The CDR3 has 15 amino acids. The DNA of the CDR3 is TGTGCCAGCAGTTTTGACAGGCCTAACACCGGGGAGCTGTTTTTT. Translation: CASSFDRPNTGELFF.

This rearrangement joins TRBV5-4 to TRBJ2-7, with a weak D call TRBD1 (6 bases). The V gene's germline CDR1 is SGHNT and CDR2 YYREEE (reference sequence). There are 12 residues in the CDR3. Trimming removed 4 bases at V and 3 bases at J, with 8 bases between. The CDR3 protein is CASSMDSYEQYF. CDR3 in DNA: TGTGCCAGCAGCATGGACAGCTACGAGCAGTACTTC.

The gene calls are TRBV7-9 and TRBJ2-3; a weak D match, TRBD1 (6 bases). The V end was cut by 5 bases, the J end by 3 bases, with 15 bases between. This CDR3 has 15 residues. Germline CDR1 reads SEHNR; CDR2 reads FQNEAQ (reference sequence). The CDR3 loop reads CASSPRSGVTDTQYF. The CDR3 DNA follows: TGTGCCAGCAGCCCCCGGTCAGGGGTAACAGATACGCAGTATTTT.

The genes are TRBV5-1 and TRBJ2-7; no clear D gene. Germline values: CDR1 SGHRS, CDR2 YFSETQ. This CDR3 comprises 14 residues. Trimming shortened V by 0 bases and J by 0 bases, and 7 bases separated the two germline ends. The CDR3 is CASSLAFFSYEQYF. The CDR3 nucleotides are TGCGCCAGCAGCTTGGCGTTTTTCTCCTACGAGCAGTACTTC.

The J gene is TRBJ2-1, the V gene TRBV28, with TRBD2 matching over 8 bases. The CDR3 spans 16 residues. Germline V gene lookup returns CDR1 MDHEN and CDR2 SYDVKM. The ends lost 4 bases at V and 4 bases at J; junction bases unmatched: 9. This CDR3 reads CASSSNGGAWYNEQFF. Written as DNA, the CDR3 is TGTGCCAGCAGTTCGAACGGGGGGGCCTGGTACAATGAGCAGTTCTTC. Full variable domain (missing parts from reference TRBV28 and TRBJ2-1): DVKVTQSSRYLVKRTGEKVFLECVQDMDHENMFWYRQDPGLGLRLIYFSYDVKMKEKGDIPEGYSVSREKKERFSLILESASTNQTSMYLCASSSNGGAWYNEQFFGPGTRLTVL.

This chain links TRBV2 with TRBJ1-2, with 7 bases fitting TRBD1. Germline CDR1 SNHLY, CDR2 FYNNEI. V gave up 7 bases and J gave up 4 bases; unmatched junction bases: 9. CDR3 length equals 14 residues. DNA for the CDR3: TGTGCCAGCAAGGGACAGCTAGGGGGCTATGGCTACACCTTC. It codes for CASKGQLGGYGYTF.

The chain employs TRBV27 and TRBJ1-5; 10 bases fit TRBD1. The junction had 6 bases not matched to a gene; V was cut back by 6 bases and J by 7 bases. The CDR3 loop spans 14 amino acids. Germline lookup yields CDR1 MNHEY and CDR2 SMNVEV (reference sequence). CDR3 coding DNA: TGTGCCAGCAGCGACAGGGGGCCGGGGCAGCCCCAGCATTTT. Encoded protein: CASSDRGPGQPQHF.

CDR3 nucleotides: TGTGCCAGCAGCCTGGGACTAGCGGGTCAAGAGACCCAGTACTTC. This translates into CASSLGLAGQETQYF. The chain has TRBV4-2 and TRBJ2-5; 12 bases align to TRBD2. Per the germline V gene, CDR1 is LGHNA and CDR2 is YNFKEQ. With V trimmed by 4 bases and J by 2 bases, 2 bases remained unmatched. The CDR3 runs to 15 residues.

The V and J genes are TRBV14 and TRBJ2-7, with TRBD2 matching over 13 bases. The J segment lost 0 bases and the V segment lost 6 bases, leaving 14 bases of the junction unmatched. CDR3 length equals 19 residues. The germline CDR1 and CDR2 sequences are SGHDN and FVKESK. The CDR3 is CASSPTGTSGKLFSYEQYF. The CDR3 DNA is TGTGCCAGCAGTCCTACCGGGACTAGCGGGAAGCTTTTCTCCTACGAGCAGTACTTC.

The J gene is TRBJ1-2, the V gene TRBV15; D remains unclear. Germline-derived CDR1 and CDR2 are LNHNV and YYDKDF (reference sequence). The V gene lost 1 base and the J gene lost 2 bases, with 8 bases spanning the gap. The CDR3 has 14 amino acids. The CDR3 region has the DNA TGTGCCACCAGCAGAGGGCCCCCAAACTATGGCTACACCTTC. It codes for CATSRGPPNYGYTF.

The chain employs TRBV19 and TRBJ1-5; D gene ambiguous. The CDR3 is 14 residues long. The ends were cut back, 5 bases at V and 8 bases at J, with 16 bases in the middle. Per germline, CDR1 LNHDA and CDR2 SQIVND (reference sequence). The CDR3 sequence is CASSPLTGREPQHF. For the CDR3, the DNA is TGTGCCAGTAGTCCTCTTACGGGGAGGGAGCCCCAGCATTTT. Supplemented by reference TRBV19 and TRBJ1-5, the full variable domain reads DGGITQSPKYLFRKEGQNVTLSCEQNLNHDAMYWYRQDPGQGLRLIYYSQIVNDFQKGDIAEGYSVSREKKESFPLTVTSAQKNPTAFYLCASSPLTGREPQHFGDGTRLSIL.

This rearrangement joins TRBV5-5 to TRBJ2-1, with D perhaps TRBD1 (5 bases). Trimming cost V 2 bases and J 7 bases, with 13 bases left between them. Germline values: CDR1 SGHKS, CDR2 YYEKEE (reference sequence). CDR3 length: 14 residues. CDR3 protein: CASSLGRAGNEQFF. The CDR3 region has the DNA TGTGCCAGCAGCTTAGGTCGTGCAGGGAATGAGCAGTTCTTC.

This chain joins TRBV27 and TRBJ2-7; 7 bases are shared with TRBD1. Trimming took 5 bases from V and 3 from J; bases not matched to a gene: 7. This CDR3 has 14 residues. Germline-derived CDR1 and CDR2 are MNHEY and SMNVEV (reference sequence). Here the CDR3 reads CASSVGDSRYEQYF. The CDR3 DNA reads as TGTGCCAGCAGTGTGGGGGACAGTCGCTACGAGCAGTACTTC.

The rearrangement uses TRBV4-1 and TRBJ1-2; possibly TRBD1 for D (6 bases). Germline V CDR1 and CDR2: MGHRA, YSYEKL. V was shortened by 4 bases and J by 7 bases, with 13 bases between the two germline ends. The CDR3 contains 13 residues. CDR3 sequence reads: CASSPPGVVGYTF. CDR3 DNA sequence: TGCGCCAGCAGCCCACCAGGGGTTGTTGGCTACACCTTC.

The chain joins TRBV5-4 to TRBJ1-1; 9 nucleotides match TRBD1. The CDR3 is 13 residues long. V dropped 4 bases and J dropped 4; count of bases not matched to a gene: 2. From germline, CDR1 is SGHNT and CDR2 YYREEE (reference sequence). CDR3 coding DNA: TGTGCCAGCAGCGTACAGGGGGCCACTGAAGCTTTCTTT. This sequence encodes CASSVQGATEAFF.

The V gene is TRBV30, the J gene TRBJ1-6, with TRBD1 matching 8 bases. Germline trimming cut 2 bases from V and 7 bases from J; bases unmatched to any gene: 7. This CDR3 comprises 15 residues. CDR1 is GTSNPN, CDR2 SVGIG, per germline (reference sequence). CDR3 in DNA: TGTGCCTGGAGTTCGGGGACAGGCAAAAATTCACCCCTCCACTTT. Its protein product is CAWSSGTGKNSPLHF.

The chain has TRBV10-3 and TRBJ1-1; 7 positions match TRBD1. CDR1 and CDR2 from the germline V gene are ENHRY and SYGVKD. J was trimmed by 1 base and V by 7 bases; bases with no gene match: 9. CDR3 length: 15 residues. The CDR3 loop reads CAIKDRVGRNTEAFF. The CDR3 bases are TGTGCCATCAAAGACAGGGTGGGGAGGAACACTGAAGCTTTCTTT.

The chain uses TRBV2 and TRBJ1-6; 9 nucleotides match TRBD1. V lost 6 bases, J lost 7 bases, and 4 bases stayed unmatched. CDR3 length: 14 amino acids. Looked up from germline, CDR1 is SNHLY and CDR2 is FYNNEI. CDR3 residues: CASRGQGSNSPLHF. CDR3 sequence (DNA): TGTGCCAGCAGGGGACAGGGTAGCAATTCACCCCTCCACTTT. Full variable domain (rest looked up from reference TRBV2 and TRBJ1-6): EPEVTQTPSHQVTQMGQEVILRCVPISNHLYFYWYRQILGQKVEFLVSFYNNEISEKSEIFDDQFSVERPDGSNFTLKIRSTKLEDSAMYFCASRGQGSNSPLHFGNGTRLTVT.

With regard to this clone: In the same sample, other DNA sequences code for this CDR3. This rearrangement joins TRBV5-1 to TRBJ2-1, with 14 bases aligning to TRBD2. CDR1 and CDR2 from the germline V gene are SGHRS and YFSETQ. The V gene end was trimmed by 4 bases and the J gene end by 7 bases; junction bases not matched to a gene: 4. This CDR3 spans 15 amino acids. The CDR3 protein is CASSLGTSGSNEQFF. CDR3 DNA sequence: TGCGCCAGCAGCCTGGGGACTAGCGGGAGTAATGAGCAGTTCTTC.

The rearrangement links TRBV28 to TRBJ1-1; D is undetermined. Germline lookup yields CDR1 MDHEN and CDR2 SYDVKM. The CDR3 consists of 12 residues. Trimming removed 3 bases from V and 2 bases from J, with 4 bases in between. The CDR3 nucleotides read TGTGCCAGCAGTTTCCAAAACACTGAAGCTTTCTTT. Its protein product is CASSFQNTEAFF.